This T cell receptor beta chain was sequenced in a study of blood T cell repertoires in COVID-19. At the level of the study: Collection of acute and convalescent COVID-19 samples took place in the United States, Italy and Spain. Sources were T cells, B-cell-depleted T cells, or PBMCs; the material itself was cDNA or gDNA.

The count of this clone is one. CDR1 is MNHEY, CDR2 SVGAGI, per germline. V gave up 6 bases and J gave up 0 bases, with 8 bases separating them. The CDR3 length is 13 residues. TCRdb's table, derived via immunoSEQ multiplex PCR, lists solely in-frame clones and lacks some. The sample holds around 250,000 clones, 80% to 90% seen once. The participants were between roughly 18 and 100 years old and came from roughly 24 US areas. Categorization into cohorts depended on clinical history that participants reported. This TCR came from a man younger than 45 with acute COVID-19. V gene TRBV6-5 combines with J gene TRBJ1-2, with a weak D call TRBD1 (6 bases). The sequencing input was PBMCs or T cells enriched from blood (not recorded which). For the CDR3, the DNA is TGTGCCAGCAGGGGGGCAGCTAACTATGGCTACACCTTC. Protein: CASRGAANYGYTF.